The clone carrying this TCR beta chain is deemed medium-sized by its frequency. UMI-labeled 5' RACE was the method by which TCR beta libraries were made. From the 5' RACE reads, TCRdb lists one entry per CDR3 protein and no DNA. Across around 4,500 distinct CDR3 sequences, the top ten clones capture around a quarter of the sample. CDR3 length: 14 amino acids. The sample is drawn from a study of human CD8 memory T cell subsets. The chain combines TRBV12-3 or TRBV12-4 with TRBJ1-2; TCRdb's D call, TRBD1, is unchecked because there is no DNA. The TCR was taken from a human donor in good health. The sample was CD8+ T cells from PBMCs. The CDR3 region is CASSPSTWTAGYTF.